This TCR beta chain was sequenced during a study of blood T cell repertoires in COVID-19. As for the study in general: Acute and convalescent COVID-19 samples came from the United States, Italy and Spain. In each case, the material was cDNA or gDNA derived from T cells, B-cell-depleted T cells, or PBMCs.

The cohort comprised adults aged roughly 18 to 95 years residing in approximately 25 US areas. This CDR3 spans 16 amino acids. In germline, CDR1 is SEHNR, CDR2 FQNEAQ (reference sequence). V lost 5 bases, J lost 0 bases, and 4 bases stayed unmatched. Generated by immunoSEQ multiplex PCR, the TCRdb table keeps only in-frame clones and is missing some. The data contain a few hundred thousand clones, around 91% of them seen just once; the ten biggest clones take up 1% to 1.3%. The chain links TRBV7-9 to TRBJ1-5; 10 bases map to TRBD1. The material sequenced was PBMCs or T cells enriched from blood (not recorded which). This sequence originates from a man younger than 40 who had recovered from COVID-19. CDR3 loop: CASSGTGDNSNQPQHF. The CDR3 coding sequence is TGTGCCAGCAGCGGGACAGGGGACAATAGCAATCAGCCCCAGCATTTT.